The 22 T cell receptor beta chains in this list originate from one sample, sequenced in a study of CD8+ T cells in alopecia areata. Extracted RNA was reverse transcribed into cDNA, the sequencing template. Libraries were prepared by immunoSEQ multiplex PCR; TCRdb keeps only in-frame clonotypes and omits some of them. Of nearly 200,000 clones listed, 58% are singletons. Treatment in this sample: oral pan-JAK inhibitor, 5-10 mg twice daily. Sample: CD4+ T cells sorted from blood, taken at week 24, from a patient treated with tofacitinib. These receptors originate from a human donor with alopecia areata.

The rearrangement links TRBV9 to TRBJ2-2, with a weak D call TRBD2 (6 bases). Germline V gives CDR1 SGDLS, CDR2 YYNGEE. The length of the CDR3 is 16 residues. Trimming took off 6 bases at V and 7 bases at J, with 22 bases between the two ends. The CDR3 region is CASNPTGTEVIGELFF. The CDR3 nucleotides are TGTGCCAGCAACCCTACCGGGACTGAGGTTATCGGGGAGCTGTTTTTT.

This clone was picked up one time. This chain links TRBV5-6 with TRBJ2-3; no firm D call. The CDR3 runs 13 residues. Looked up from germline, CDR1 is SGHDT and CDR2 is YYEEEE. V lost 9 bases and J 2 bases, leaving 13 bases between the germline ends. The CDR3: CATSSGSTDTQYF. As DNA, the CDR3 is TGTGCCACGAGTAGTGGTTCCACAGATACGCAGTATTTT. The full variable domain, with the rest looked up from reference TRBV5-6 and TRBJ2-3, is DAGVTQSPTHLIKTRGQQVTLRCSPKSGHDTVSWYQQALGQGPQFIFQYYEEEERQRGNFPDRFSGHQFPNYSSELNVNALLLGDSALYLCATSSGSTDTQYFGPGTRLTVL.

DNA for the CDR3: TGCGCCAGCAGCTTGCGTCCAGGGGGAGATGGCGGGGAGCTGTTTTTT. This encodes CASSLRPGGDGGELFF. The V gene is TRBV5-1, the J gene TRBJ2-2; TRBD1 matches 7 bases. The CDR3 sequence is 16 residues long. The V segment lost 1 base and the J segment 7 bases; nucleotides outside the gene matches: 10. CDR1 is SGHRS and CDR2 is YFSETQ in the germline V gene.

The gene calls are TRBV25-1 and TRBJ1-2, with TRBD1 matching over 12 bases. Looked up from germline, CDR1 is MGHDK and CDR2 is SYGVNS. V shed 4 bases and J 1 base; nucleotides not matched to a gene: 7. The CDR3 covers 17 residues. The CDR3, as DNA: TGTGCCAGCAGTGGAGGGACAGGGGGCAGGGGTAACTATGGCTACACCTTC. Translating gives CASSGGTGGRGNYGYTF.

The chain is built from TRBV27 and TRBJ1-1; 10 nucleotides line up with TRBD1. After removal of 3 bases from V and 1 base from J, the junction contained 5 bases not matched to a gene. The CDR3 contains 16 residues. Germline V gene sequence: CDR1 MNHEY, CDR2 SMNVEV (reference sequence). The CDR3 spells CASSLGQGSGNTEAFF. The CDR3 DNA reads as TGTGCCAGCAGTTTGGGACAGGGGAGTGGGAACACTGAAGCTTTCTTT.

Concerning this clone: This sample also contains other DNA sequences that code for the same CDR3. The V gene is TRBV29-1, the J gene TRBJ1-4, with no clear D. CDR1 and CDR2 (germline): SQVTM, ANQGSEA. The CDR3 is 11 amino acids. Between the trimmed V and J ends, which lost 5 bases and 4 bases, there was a span of 5 bases. Here the CDR3 DNA reads TGCAGCGTTACCCATAATGAAAAACTGTTTTTT. Its protein product is CSVTHNEKLFF.

This sequence joins TRBV5-1 and TRBJ2-5, with a weak D call TRBD1 (5 bases). The V and J ends lost 0 bases and 1 base respectively, with 10 bases between them. Germline V gives CDR1 SGHRS, CDR2 YFSETQ. The CDR3 has 15 amino acids. The DNA of the CDR3 is TGCGCCAGCAGCTTGGCCGGCAGGGCCCAAGAGACCCAGTACTTC. Protein: CASSLAGRAQETQYF.

The chain recombines TRBV5-4 with TRBJ1-6, with a tentative D call TRBD1 (5 bases). Deletions cut 9 bases from V and 5 bases from J, with 15 bases between. Germline values: CDR1 SGHNT, CDR2 YYREEE (reference sequence). CDR3 length equals 14 residues. The CDR3 DNA reads TGTGCCACCGGGGAGCAGGGACATAATTCACCCCTCCACTTT. Its translation: CATGEQGHNSPLHF.

This clone was counted a single time. The chain employs TRBV9 and TRBJ1-3; D is ambiguous. Deletions cut 5 bases from V and 0 bases from J, with 12 bases between. CDR1 is SGDLS, CDR2 YYNGEE, per germline. This CDR3 is built from 15 residues. CDR3: CASSRRTSSGNTIYF. CDR3 nucleotide sequence: TGTGCCAGCAGTCGAAGGACGAGCTCTGGAAACACCATATATTTT.

This clone was counted between two and nine times. The sample holds other DNA sequences that translate to the same CDR3. The V call is TRBV29-1, the J call TRBJ2-3, with D unclear. The CDR3 consists of 13 residues. V was shortened by 4 bases and J by 1 base, with 9 bases between the two germline ends. Per the germline V gene, CDR1 is SQVTM and CDR2 is ANQGSEA. The CDR3 DNA sequence: TGCAGCGTTGGCGGCGGTGGCACAGATACGCAGTATTTT. This encodes CSVGGGGTDTQYF.

The J gene is TRBJ2-1, the V gene TRBV29-1; 12 bases are shared with TRBD2. Germline V gene sequence: CDR1 SQVTM, CDR2 ANQGSEA. J gave up 7 bases and V 7 bases, and 8 bases lay outside the gene matches. There are 14 residues in the CDR3. The CDR3 DNA is TGCAGCGGCGGACTAGCGGGGCCTCAGAATGAGCAGTTCTTC. Its protein product is CSGGLAGPQNEQFF.

The chain is built from TRBV15 and TRBJ1-2, with D perhaps TRBD1 (5 bases). Trimming cost V 0 bases and J 10 bases, with 15 bases left between them. CDR3 length: 14 residues. Germline V gene sequence: CDR1 LNHNV, CDR2 YYDKDF (reference sequence). The CDR3 region has the DNA TGTGCCACCAGCAGAGATGTGAGAGACAGTGTCTACACCTTC. Protein product: CATSRDVRDSVYTF.

This clone was recorded a few times. The chain combines TRBV9 with TRBJ2-2; 12 bases agree with TRBD2. V was clipped by 7 bases and J by 4 bases; unmatched bases: 5. Germline assignment: CDR1 SGDLS and CDR2 YYNGEE. The CDR3 runs 15 residues. CDR3 in amino acids: CASGLAGSSTGELFF. CDR3 DNA: TGTGCCAGCGGACTAGCGGGATCGTCCACCGGGGAGCTGTTTTTT.

This clone was observed a handful of times. The genes are TRBV29-1 and TRBJ1-5; D possibly corresponds to TRBD1 (5 bases). CDR3 size: 14 residues. The germline V and J ends were trimmed by 0 bases and 1 base, with 7 bases remaining between them. In germline, CDR1 is SQVTM, CDR2 ANQGSEA. CDR3 sequence: CSVEDQGSNQPQHF. For the CDR3, the DNA is TGCAGCGTTGAAGACCAGGGAAGCAATCAGCCCCAGCATTTT. Supplemented by reference TRBV29-1 and TRBJ1-5, the full variable domain reads SAVISQKPSRDICQRGTSLTIQCQVDSQVTMMFWYRQQPGQSLTLIATANQGSEATYESGFVIDKFPISRPNLTFSTLTVSNMSPEDSSIYLCSVEDQGSNQPQHFGDGTRLSIL.

This clone was recorded once. This chain uses TRBV6-1 with TRBJ2-2; D may be TRBD1 (6 bases). Germline V gene sequence: CDR1 MNHNS, CDR2 SASEGT. The CDR3 is 14 amino acids. Trimming cost V 7 bases and J 8 bases, with 17 bases left between them. CDR3 DNA: TGTGCCAGCAACCGACAGGCACTCATTGGGGAGCTGTTTTTT. It codes for CASNRQALIGELFF.

The chain couples TRBV2 to TRBJ2-5; D unresolved. V was trimmed by 4 bases and J by 7 bases, leaving 4 bases between them. Looked up from germline, CDR1 is SNHLY and CDR2 is FYNNEI. The CDR3 totals 10 residues. CDR3 amino acids: CASSVGTQYF. CDR3 sequence (DNA): TGTGCCAGCAGTGTGGGGACCCAGTACTTC.

This clone was detected only once. The chain links TRBV4-3 to TRBJ2-7; 8 nucleotides agree with TRBD1. The CDR3 spans 15 residues. V gave up 1 base and J gave up 4 bases; unmatched junction bases: 6. The germline CDR1 and CDR2 sequences are LGHNA and YSLEER. The DNA of the CDR3 is TGCGCCAGCAGCCAAGCCCCCAGGGGGCCTTACGAGCAGTACTTC. Its protein is CASSQAPRGPYEQYF.

This clone was detected once. This same CDR3 is encoded by further DNA sequences in the sample. The chain uses TRBV29-1 and TRBJ1-2, with 9 bases aligning to TRBD1. With 2 bases clipped from V and 6 bases from J, the junction kept 1 base outside the gene matches. This CDR3 contains 12 residues. Germline CDR1 is SQVTM and CDR2 is ANQGSEA. CDR3 nucleotide sequence: TGCAGCGTTGAACGGACAGGGGATGGCTACACCTTC. Its translation is CSVERTGDGYTF.

The rearrangement links TRBV2 to TRBJ1-5; D might be TRBD1 (6 bases). The CDR3 runs 14 residues. The germline V and J ends were trimmed by 5 bases and 4 bases, with 12 bases remaining between them. The germline V gene encodes CDR1 SNHLY and CDR2 FYNNEI. The CDR3 nucleotides are TGTGCCAGCAGTCCCGGACAGATAAATCAGCCCCAGCATTTT. Protein sequence: CASSPGQINQPQHF.

This clone was observed a few times. The gene calls are TRBV21-1 and TRBJ1-2; the listed D gene, TRBD1, was not tested against the DNA. TRBV21-1 is a pseudogene locus. The CDR3 extends over 15 amino acids. CDR3 coding DNA: TGTGCCAGCAGCCCGCGGACAGGGGGCGGCTATGGCTACACCTTC. Translating gives CASSPRTGGGYGYTF.

This clone was found a few times. This chain connects TRBV2 to TRBJ2-1, with 8 bases fitting TRBD2. After removal of 4 bases from V and 5 bases from J, the junction contained 10 bases not matched to a gene. Per germline, CDR1 SNHLY and CDR2 FYNNEI. CDR3 length equals 16 residues. CDR3 DNA sequence: TGTGCCAGCAGTGCCCGAATAGCGGGGATGAACAATGAGCAGTTCTTC. Protein product: CASSARIAGMNNEQFF.

J is TRBJ1-6 and V is TRBV5-6; D is unclear. The germline V and J ends were trimmed by 1 base and 11 bases, with 22 bases remaining between them. This CDR3 is built from 17 residues. Germline assignment: CDR1 SGHDT and CDR2 YYEEEE. The chain's CDR3 is CASSLWVLTAAQTPLHF. CDR3 nucleotides: TGTGCCAGCAGCTTGTGGGTCCTGACCGCCGCGCAAACACCCCTCCACTTT.